This T cell receptor beta chain was observed in a study of T cell responses to AZD1222 COVID-19 vaccine. Study information: Second-dose groups at about 4 or about 12 weeks were pooled.

Repertoires were generated with immunoSEQ multiplex PCR, while TCRdb's copy carries only in-frame clones and drops some. The table includes 140,000 to 150,000 clones, around 91% detected once. This clone was observed a single time. Antigen specificity is unknown. The CDR3 length is 14 residues. The germline V gene encodes CDR1 SEHNR and CDR2 FQNEAQ (reference sequence). Trimming removed 1 base from V and 4 bases from J, with 10 bases in between. Overall study findings and caveats: Spike-specific TCR breadth and depth rose after two AZD1222 doses. No repertoire was sampled before or during the peak T cell response, only after it. Reports say nearly half of spike-specific TCRs go after unmutated variant regions.

The source is an adult in good health. The sample consisted of peripheral blood, taken on day 0 of AZD1222 vaccination. The genes are TRBV7-9 and TRBJ1-2; perhaps TRBD1 as D (5 bases). DNA of the CDR3: TGTGCCAGCAGCTTAGTGCCGGGGACCTATGGCTACACCTTC. It is translated as CASSLVPGTYGYTF. Complete variable domain (other parts from reference TRBV7-9 and TRBJ1-2): DTGVSQNPRHKITKRGQNVTFRCDPISEHNRLYWYRQTLGQGPEFLTYFQNEAQLEKSRLLSDRFSAERPKGSFSTLEIQRTEQGDSAMYLCASSLVPGTYGYTFGSGTRLTVV.